This T cell receptor (beta chain) originates from a study of regulatory T cells in long-lasting Graves disease. Study-level background: Positive TSH receptor antibodies alongside over 5 years of antithyroid drugs were what marked Graves' disease as persistent. Overall study findings and caveats: Patients whose Graves' disease persisted exhibited lower TCR diversity than those newly diagnosed. Possibly, accuracy suffered from the small sample size.

The TCR beta library used iRepertoire HTBI primers with Arm-PCR amplification of CDR3. In the original processing: Looking across samples, the authors found 62 TRBV and 14 to 15 TRBJ segments. One entry per CDR3 protein, called by TCRdb with MiXCR from the multiplex PCR reads. The V and J calls reflect TCRdb's pipeline rather than the authors' work. The sample lists around 510,000 distinct CDR3 sequences; less than 25% were seen once. Germline CDR1 and CDR2: DFQATT and SNEGSKA (reference sequence). The CDR3 length is 13 residues. Trimming pared 2 bases from V and 5 bases from J, leaving 13 bases between. Time point of the sample: persistent/refractory GD, antithyroid drugs over 5 years with positive TRAb. PBMC RNA served as the TCR library source. Comment on this clonotype: Its antigen is currently unknown.

Sequenced here: peripheral blood mononuclear cells (PBMCs), sampled when the disease was refractory, from a patient treated with antithyroid drugs. The sequence was obtained from a female donor with Graves disease. The V and J genes are TRBV20-1 and TRBJ2-7, with D uncertain. The chain's CDR3 is CSARPSQVNEQYF. DNA of the CDR3: TGCAGTGCTAGACCCAGCCAGGTTAACGAGCAGTACTTC.